Each of the 24 T cell receptor beta chains below was sequenced from the same sample in a study of ipilimumab plus nivolumab after autologous stem cell transplantation. Assay used: immunoSEQ multiplex PCR; TCRdb lists only in-frame clones, some missing. Of roughly 16,000 clones in the sample, around four fifths were seen once. The sample consisted of PBMCs, taken in a trial of ipilimumab plus nivolumab as post-transplant consolidation. The receptors stem from a male donor with diffuse large B-cell lymphoma.

Written as DNA, the CDR3 is TGTGCCAGCAGGGAGAGGGGACACGGGGAGCTGTTTTTT. Its protein is CASRERGHGELFF. The chain recombines TRBV25-1 with TRBJ2-2; weak D call: TRBD1 (6 bases). V was clipped by 6 bases and J by 7 bases, with 12 bases between them. Germline V gives CDR1 MGHDK, CDR2 SYGVNS. The CDR3 is 13 residues long.

The chain is built from TRBV29-1 and TRBJ2-2; 11 bases are a match to TRBD2. This CDR3 has 13 amino acids. V was clipped by 4 bases and J by 7 bases; unmatched bases: 2. Looked up from germline, CDR1 is SQVTM and CDR2 is ANQGSEA. CDR3 loop: CSVAGLAGGELFF. The DNA of the CDR3 is TGCAGCGTTGCCGGACTAGCGGGCGGGGAGCTGTTTTTT.

The chain joins TRBV7-6 to TRBJ2-3, with TRBD1 matching over 7 bases. J lost 1 base, V lost 7 bases, and 5 bases had no gene match. CDR3 length: 14 residues. The V gene's germline CDR1 is SGHVS and CDR2 FNYEAQ. The chain's CDR3 is CASTQGVGTDTQYF. The CDR3 DNA reads as TGTGCCAGCACCCAGGGGGTCGGCACAGATACGCAGTATTTT.

The chain links TRBV5-6 to TRBJ2-7; 11 bases line up with TRBD2. Germline V gene data show CDR1 as SGHDT and CDR2 as YYEEEE. The CDR3 has 14 amino acids. V was pared by 7 bases and J by 7 bases, with 10 bases of the junction left unmatched. The CDR3 nucleotides read TGTGCCAGCGGGATAGCGGGGGGGATGCAAGAGCAGTACTTC. Its translation: CASGIAGGMQEQYF.

This clone was detected only a few times. The chain combines TRBV9 with TRBJ1-6; weak D call: TRBD1 (5 bases). Germline values: CDR1 SGDLS, CDR2 YYNGEE. This CDR3 has 17 amino acids. Trimming removed 0 bases from V and 0 bases from J, with 10 bases in between. CDR3 amino acids: CASSVGPGSSYNSPLHF. CDR3 DNA sequence: TGTGCCAGCAGCGTAGGACCAGGGAGCTCCTATAATTCACCCCTCCACTTT.

This chain joins TRBV10-1 and TRBJ1-6; D remains ambiguous. The ends were cut back, 3 bases at V and 7 bases at J, with 7 bases in the middle. The CDR3 has 13 residues. Per germline, CDR1 WNHNN and CDR2 SYGVQD (reference sequence). CDR3 protein: CASSEQMNSPLHF. For the CDR3, the DNA is TGCGCCAGCAGTGAACAGATGAATTCACCCCTCCACTTT.

The V and J genes are TRBV29-1 and TRBJ1-2; D is unclear. Trimming left V 1 base short and J 7 bases short, with 1 base between. Germline V lookup: CDR1 SQVTM, CDR2 ANQGSEA. This CDR3 region has 9 residues. CDR3 amino acids: CSVEGGYTF. The CDR3 nucleotides read TGCAGCGTTGAAGGTGGCTACACCTTC. Together with reference TRBV29-1 and TRBJ1-2, the CDR3 gives the full variable domain: SAVISQKPSRDICQRGTSLTIQCQVDSQVTMMFWYRQQPGQSLTLIATANQGSEATYESGFVIDKFPISRPNLTFSTLTVSNMSPEDSSIYLCSVEGGYTFGSGTRLTVV.

The chain carries TRBV5-4 and TRBJ2-3; D is possibly TRBD2 (6 bases). Germline values: CDR1 SGHNT, CDR2 YYREEE (reference sequence). V lost 7 bases to trimming and J lost 0 bases, with 15 bases between them. This CDR3 spans 15 amino acids. The CDR3 bases are TGTGCCAGCCAGACCCGGGGAGGCAGCACAGATACGCAGTATTTT. Translation gives CASQTRGGSTDTQYF. The full variable domain, its missing parts supplied by reference TRBV5-4 and TRBJ2-3, is ETGVTQSPTHLIKTRGQQVTLRCSSQSGHNTVSWYQQALGQGPQFIFQYYREEENGRGNFPPRFSGLQFPNYSSELNVNALELDDSALYLCASQTRGGSTDTQYFGPGTRLTVL.

In DNA, the CDR3 is TGTGCCAGCAGTGAAGGTTTGGGGGGGCCTTTCTATGAGCAGTTCTTC. Amino acids: CASSEGLGGPFYEQFF. The rearrangement joins TRBV6-1 to TRBJ2-1, with a tentative D call TRBD2 (7 bases). This CDR3 contains 16 residues. Trimming cost V 1 base and J 8 bases, with 18 bases left between them. Germline CDR1 reads MNHNS; CDR2 reads SASEGT.

This clone came up a few times. The conserved phenylalanine or tryptophan is not found at the CDR3 terminus, so this likely reflects a read error. It is unclear where the CDR3 begins or ends on the DNA, so no DNA is shown, and the CDR3 is as TCRdb lists it. The rearrangement joins TRBV6-4 to TRBJ2-7; the D call in the table, TRBD1, was not verified against the DNA. The CDR3 is 9 amino acids in total, end residues counted. From germline, CDR1 is MRHNA and CDR2 SNTAGT. The CDR3 loop is CALGDRPLP.

This clone was observed a single time. The chain joins TRBV19 to TRBJ1-1; D gene ambiguous. The CDR3 is 15 residues long. The ends were cut back, 2 bases at V and 0 bases at J, with 10 bases in the middle. The germline V gene has CDR1 LNHDA and CDR2 SQIVND (reference sequence). The CDR3 is CASSISRTMNTEAFF. CDR3 nucleotide sequence: TGTGCCAGTAGTATAAGCCGCACCATGAACACTGAAGCTTTCTTT.

The CDR3 DNA follows: TGTGCCAGCAGCCCGGGACAGTATAGATCACCCCTCCACTTT. It codes for CASSPGQYRSPLHF. This chain links TRBV7-9 with TRBJ1-6; 7 bases are shared with TRBD1. The J segment lost 10 bases and the V segment lost 5 bases, leaving 8 bases of the junction unmatched. Germline CDR1 reads SEHNR; CDR2 reads FQNEAQ (reference sequence). The CDR3 extends over 14 amino acids.

For the CDR3, the DNA is TGTGCCAGCCCCTACGAGGCTCAGCAAGAGACCCAGTACTTC. This sequence encodes CASPYEAQQETQYF. J is TRBJ2-5 and V is TRBV27, with D uncertain. V lost 8 bases to trimming and J lost 2 bases, with 15 bases between them. CDR1 and CDR2 (germline): MNHEY, SMNVEV (reference sequence). This CDR3 has 14 amino acids.

This chain uses TRBV9 with TRBJ2-5, with 7 bases aligning to TRBD1. V shed 2 bases, J shed 1 base, and the junction held 2 bases outside the gene matches. The CDR3 spans 14 residues. The V gene's germline CDR1 is SGDLS and CDR2 YYNGEE. CDR3 nucleotide sequence: TGTGCCAGCAGCGTGGGACAGCTCCAAGAGACCCAGTACTTC. Translation: CASSVGQLQETQYF. Filled out from reference TRBV9 and TRBJ2-5, the complete variable domain reads DSGVTQTPKHLITATGQRVTLRCSPRSGDLSVYWYQQSLDQGLQFLIQYYNGEERAKGNILERFSAQQFPDLHSELNLSSLELGDSALYFCASSVGQLQETQYFGPGTRLLVL.

By share, this clone ranks as large. Distinct nucleotide sequences in the sample also encode this CDR3. The V call is TRBV4-3, the J call TRBJ1-6; D ambiguous. Trimming pared 0 bases from V and 9 bases from J, leaving 12 bases between. The CDR3 contains 15 residues. Germline V gene lookup returns CDR1 LGHNA and CDR2 YSLEER. Here the CDR3 DNA reads TGCGCCAGCAGCCAAGATAACGGGCGTTCTTCACCCCTCCACTTT. Translated: CASSQDNGRSSPLHF.

The CDR3 bases are TGTGCCAGTAGTATAGACGGCTCCTATAATTCACCCCTCCACTTT. This gives the protein CASSIDGSYNSPLHF. The V gene is TRBV19, the J gene TRBJ1-6; D remains ambiguous. This CDR3 is built from 15 residues. The V end was cut by 0 bases, the J end by 0 bases, with 3 bases between. The germline V gene has CDR1 LNHDA and CDR2 SQIVND (reference sequence).

The V gene is TRBV6-6, the J gene TRBJ2-7; no firm D call. Between the trimmed V and J ends, which lost 6 bases and 0 bases, there was a span of 12 bases. From germline, CDR1 is MNHNY and CDR2 SVGAGI (reference sequence). The CDR3 extends over 14 amino acids. Here the CDR3 reads CASSRRIRSYEQYF. The CDR3 coding sequence is TGTGCCAGCAGCCGCCGGATCCGCTCCTACGAGCAGTACTTC.

The CDR3 here is CASSYSKDSNQPQHF. The CDR3 nucleotides read TGTGCCAGCAGTTACTCGAAGGACAGCAATCAGCCCCAGCATTTT. The gene calls are TRBV6-6 and TRBJ1-5; D gene unclear. Trimming cost V 0 bases and J 1 base, with 7 bases left between them. This CDR3 region has 15 residues. Germline V gives CDR1 MNHNY, CDR2 SVGAGI (reference sequence).

The chain employs TRBV6-6 and TRBJ1-6; maybe TRBD1 (5 bases). V was cut by 5 bases and J by 9 bases, with 17 bases left in between. The CDR3 consists of 15 residues. The V gene's germline CDR1 is MNHNY and CDR2 SVGAGI (reference sequence). CDR3 in amino acids: CASSLGGTRGSPLHF. The CDR3 DNA sequence: TGTGCCAGCAGTCTCGGGGGGACTCGGGGTTCACCCCTCCACTTT.

The chain employs TRBV27 and TRBJ2-1; D not certain. CDR3 size: 14 residues. Trimming removed 6 bases at V and 2 bases at J, with 11 bases between. CDR1 is MNHEY, CDR2 SMNVEV, per germline (reference sequence). This CDR3 is CASRHTGTYNEQFF. DNA for the CDR3: TGTGCCAGCAGACATACTGGGACCTACAATGAGCAGTTCTTC.

The V call is TRBV11-3, the J call TRBJ2-7; no definite D call. The CDR3 covers 14 residues. V was shortened by 1 base and J by 0 bases, with 7 bases between the two germline ends. CDR1 SGHNT and CDR2 YENEEA come from the germline V gene. For the CDR3, the DNA is TGTGCCAGCAGCTTAGGTTCCATCTCCTACGAGCAGTACTTC. It codes for CASSLGSISYEQYF. Full variable domain (outside the CDR3, taken from reference TRBV11-3 and TRBJ2-7): EAGVVQSPRYKIIEKKQPVAFWCNPISGHNTLYWYLQNLGQGPELLIRYENEEAVDDSQLPKDRFSAERLKGVDSTLKIQPAELGDSAVYLCASSLGSISYEQYFGPGTRLTVT.

The chain employs TRBV29-1 and TRBJ2-2, with a possible D match to TRBD1 (5 bases). There are 13 residues in the CDR3. Germline CDR1 and CDR2: SQVTM and ANQGSEA. The germline V and J ends were trimmed by 3 bases and 4 bases, with 9 bases remaining between them. The CDR3 reads CSVDRDVTGELFF. The CDR3 DNA follows: TGCAGCGTTGACAGGGATGTCACCGGGGAGCTGTTTTTT.

Notes on this clone: The CDR3 does not end in the conserved phenylalanine or tryptophan, so this is likely a read error. It is unclear where the CDR3 begins or ends on the DNA, so no DNA is shown, and the CDR3 is as TCRdb lists it. The chain couples TRBV30 to TRBJ2-7. The CDR3 spans 13 residues, counting both ends. Germline V CDR1 and CDR2: GTSNPN, SVGIG (reference sequence). The CDR3 reads CAWSPYPGQRALL.

The table lists this clone with a few counts. The chain is built from TRBV25-1 and TRBJ1-5; no definite D call. Trimming left V 3 bases short and J 5 bases short, with 5 bases between. The germline V gene has CDR1 MGHDK and CDR2 SYGVNS. The CDR3 has 12 amino acids. The CDR3 region has the DNA TGTGCCAGCAGTGAGAGGGATCAGCCCCAGCATTTT. The encoded protein is CASSERDQPQHF.